This is a list of T cell receptor beta chains from one sample in a study of regulatory T cells in long-lasting Graves disease. One entry per CDR3 protein, called by TCRdb with MiXCR from the multiplex PCR reads. The data contain 400,000 to 500,000 distinct CDR3 sequences, 20% to 25% of them seen just once; the ten biggest clones take up 7% to 9%. The sample consisted of peripheral blood mononuclear cells (PBMCs), taken when the disease was refractory, from a patient treated with antithyroid drugs. These receptors all stem from a female donor with Graves disease. CDR3s include the opening cysteine and the closing phenylalanine or tryptophan. The order of the fields is clone size, D gene, J gene, V gene, CDR3 protein, CDR3 DNA. The D gene is left open where the match is weak. Part of the rows lack a size; the others show once, few, many or a class for expanded clones.

clone size: few
D gene: TRBD1
J gene: TRBJ1-4
V gene: TRBV5-1
CDR3 protein: CASSLAQGANEKLFF
CDR3 DNA: TGCGCCAGCAGCTTGGCGCAGGGGGCTAATGAAAAACTGTTTTTT

clone size: many
D gene: -
J gene: TRBJ2-7
V gene: TRBV6-1
CDR3 protein: CASSEARLLGAYEQYF
CDR3 DNA: TGTGCCAGCAGTGAAGCGCGCCTCCTGGGCGCCTACGAGCAGTACTTC

clone size: -
D gene: -
J gene: TRBJ2-7
V gene: TRBV7-9
CDR3 protein: CASSLFVGGQASYEQYF
CDR3 DNA: TGTGCCAGCAGCTTATTTGTTGGGGGTCAGGCCTCCTACGAGCAGTACTTC

clone size: few
D gene: -
J gene: TRBJ1-2
V gene: TRBV11-2
CDR3 protein: CATDPGEVYGYTF
CDR3 DNA: TGTGCTACAGATCCGGGGGAGGTCTATGGCTACACCTTC

clone size: many
D gene: TRBD2
J gene: TRBJ2-7
V gene: TRBV29-1
CDR3 protein: CSVRASGSYEQYF
CDR3 DNA: TGCAGCGTTAGGGCTAGCGGGAGTTACGAGCAGTACTTC

clone size: many
D gene: -
J gene: TRBJ1-4
V gene: TRBV7-2
CDR3 protein: CASSEQTARNEKLFF
CDR3 DNA: TGTGCCAGCAGCGAGCAGACAGCGAGAAATGAAAAACTGTTTTTT

clone size: many
D gene: TRBD1
J gene: TRBJ1-2
V gene: TRBV27
CDR3 protein: CASSSRQGPGYGYTF
CDR3 DNA: TGTGCCAGCAGTTCCAGACAGGGGCCCGGCTATGGCTACACCTTC

clone size: -
D gene: TRBD1
J gene: TRBJ2-7
V gene: TRBV4-3
CDR3 protein: CASSQDPGQGAYEQYF
CDR3 DNA: TGCGCCAGCAGCCAAGACCCCGGACAGGGAGCCTACGAGCAGTACTTC

clone size: many
D gene: -
J gene: TRBJ1-2
V gene: TRBV2
CDR3 protein: CASSDRRVGYTF
CDR3 DNA: TGTGCCAGCAGTGACAGGCGCGTTGGCTACACCTTC

clone size: -
D gene: -
J gene: TRBJ2-1
V gene: TRBV7-8
CDR3 protein: CASSRAAGSPLNEQFF
CDR3 DNA: TGTGCCAGCAGCCGTGCGGCGGGATCGCCACTCAATGAGCAGTTCTTC

clone size: -
D gene: TRBD1
J gene: TRBJ1-1
V gene: TRBV11-2
CDR3 protein: CASSLVTGNAFF
CDR3 DNA: TGTGCCAGCAGCTTAGTGACAGGGAACGCTTTCTTT

clone size: -
D gene: -
J gene: TRBJ1-2
V gene: TRBV7-9
CDR3 protein: CASSVLEQYGYTF
CDR3 DNA: TGTGCCAGCAGCGTTTTAGAACAGTATGGCTACACCTTC

clone size: few
D gene: TRBD2
J gene: TRBJ2-7
V gene: TRBV29-1
CDR3 protein: CSVSGTSMLYEQYF
CDR3 DNA: TGCAGCGTCTCCGGGACTAGCATGCTGTACGAGCAGTACTTC

clone size: few
D gene: TRBD1
J gene: TRBJ2-7
V gene: TRBV29-1
CDR3 protein: CSVKNRGREQYF
CDR3 DNA: TGCAGCGTCAAGAACAGGGGGCGCGAGCAGTACTTC

clone size: -
D gene: -
J gene: TRBJ1-1
V gene: TRBV29-1
CDR3 protein: CSVEFRTDVGTEAFF
CDR3 DNA: TGCAGCGTTGAGTTTCGGACAGACGTAGGCACTGAAGCTTTCTTT

clone size: many
D gene: -
J gene: TRBJ1-4
V gene: TRBV3-1
CDR3 protein: CASSQGPNEKLFF
CDR3 DNA: TGTGCCAGCAGCCAAGGACCGAATGAAAAACTGTTTTTT

clone size: many
D gene: -
J gene: TRBJ1-5
V gene: TRBV7-9
CDR3 protein: CASSLADQPQHF
CDR3 DNA: TGTGCCAGCAGCTTAGCCGATCAGCCCCAGCATTTT

clone size: few
D gene: -
J gene: TRBJ2-4
V gene: TRBV6-1
CDR3 protein: CASSISPDGNIQYF
CDR3 DNA: TGTGCCAGCAGTATATCTCCGGACGGGAACATTCAGTACTTC

clone size: -
D gene: -
J gene: TRBJ2-3
V gene: TRBV12-3/TRBV12-4
CDR3 protein: CASSPQASSSTDTQYF
CDR3 DNA: TGTGCCAGCAGTCCCCAAGCGAGTTCTAGCACAGATACGCAGTATTTT

clone size: -
D gene: -
J gene: TRBJ1-6
V gene: TRBV6-5
CDR3 protein: CASSYVNSPLHF
CDR3 DNA: TGTGCCAGCAGTTACGTCAATTCACCCCTCCACTTT

clone size: many
D gene: -
J gene: TRBJ1-4
V gene: TRBV7-9
CDR3 protein: CASSLLQGPDEKLFF
CDR3 DNA: TGTGCCAGCAGCTTACTGCAGGGACCGGATGAAAAACTGTTTTTT

clone size: many
D gene: -
J gene: TRBJ1-5
V gene: TRBV6-1
CDR3 protein: CASSAERVGGNQPQHF
CDR3 DNA: TGTGCCAGCAGTGCCGAGAGGGTGGGGGGCAATCAGCCCCAGCATTTT

clone size: -
D gene: -
J gene: TRBJ1-1
V gene: TRBV28
CDR3 protein: CASGSLNAEAFF
CDR3 DNA: TGTGCCAGCGGTTCCTTAAACGCTGAAGCTTTCTTT

clone size: many
D gene: TRBD1
J gene: TRBJ1-1
V gene: TRBV6-5
CDR3 protein: CASSYRGQDTEAFF
CDR3 DNA: TGTGCCAGCAGTTACAGGGGGCAGGACACTGAAGCTTTCTTT

clone size: many
D gene: TRBD1
J gene: TRBJ1-1
V gene: TRBV20-1
CDR3 protein: CSAIPGQTNTEAFF
CDR3 DNA: TGCAGTGCTATTCCGGGACAGACAAACACTGAAGCTTTCTTT

clone size: many
D gene: -
J gene: TRBJ2-2
V gene: TRBV24-1
CDR3 protein: CATRGNRDNTGELFF
CDR3 DNA: TGTGCCACCAGAGGGAACAGGGATAACACCGGGGAGCTGTTTTTT

clone size: many
D gene: TRBD2
J gene: TRBJ2-7
V gene: TRBV20-1
CDR3 protein: CSARTSGRLLYEQYF
CDR3 DNA: TGCAGTGCTAGAACCTCCGGGAGGTTGCTCTACGAGCAGTACTTC

clone size: -
D gene: TRBD2
J gene: TRBJ2-1
V gene: TRBV28
CDR3 protein: CASSLRGAAPGTSGSILRRNGQFF
CDR3 DNA: TGTGCCAGCAGTTTAAGGGGGGCCGCCCCAGGGACTAGCGGGAGTATTCTCCGTAGGAATGGGCAGTTCTTC

clone size: many
D gene: -
J gene: TRBJ1-1
V gene: TRBV19
CDR3 protein: CASSIGDMNTEAFF
CDR3 DNA: TGTGCCAGTAGTATTGGGGATATGAACACTGAAGCTTTCTTT

clone size: many
D gene: -
J gene: TRBJ2-7
V gene: TRBV11-2
CDR3 protein: CASSYTRSFSYEQYF
CDR3 DNA: TGTGCCAGCAGCTACACCCGGTCTTTTTCCTACGAGCAGTACTTC

clone size: many
D gene: TRBD1
J gene: TRBJ2-7
V gene: TRBV6-1
CDR3 protein: CATQDNRGQYF
CDR3 DNA: TGTGCCACCCAAGACAACAGGGGGCAGTACTTC

clone size: many
D gene: -
J gene: TRBJ1-5
V gene: TRBV2
CDR3 protein: CASSDRDSNQPQHF
CDR3 DNA: TGTGCCAGCAGTGACAGGGACAGCAATCAGCCCCAGCATTTT

clone size: once
D gene: -
J gene: TRBJ1-5
V gene: TRBV19
CDR3 protein: CASSIAPDYSNQPQHF
CDR3 DNA: TGTGCCAGTAGTATAGCCCCAGACTATAGCAATCAGCCCCAGCATTTT

clone size: few
D gene: TRBD1
J gene: TRBJ1-5
V gene: TRBV20-1
CDR3 protein: CSAMTPGQGVAQPQHF
CDR3 DNA: TGCAGTGCTATGACTCCGGGACAGGGGGTGGCTCAGCCCCAGCATTTT

clone size: once
D gene: TRBD2
J gene: TRBJ2-7
V gene: TRBV20-1
CDR3 protein: CSAPAGTSLTYEQYF
CDR3 DNA: TGCAGTGCCCCGGCCGGGACTAGCTTAACCTACGAGCAGTACTTC

clone size: few
D gene: -
J gene: TRBJ1-1
V gene: TRBV20-1
CDR3 protein: CSAPDRRGTEAFF
CDR3 DNA: TGCAGTGCCCCCGACCGAAGGGGCACTGAAGCTTTCTTT

clone size: many
D gene: -
J gene: TRBJ2-7
V gene: TRBV2
CDR3 protein: CARGPHSYEQYF
CDR3 DNA: TGTGCCCGCGGGCCCCACTCCTACGAGCAGTACTTC

clone size: once
D gene: TRBD1
J gene: TRBJ2-7
V gene: TRBV5-6
CDR3 protein: CASRKTGSTYEQYF
CDR3 DNA: TGTGCCAGCAGAAAGACAGGGAGTACCTACGAGCAGTACTTC

clone size: -
D gene: -
J gene: TRBJ1-2
V gene: TRBV9
CDR3 protein: CASSVWGDYGYTF
CDR3 DNA: TGTGCCAGCAGCGTATGGGGGGACTATGGCTACACCTTC

clone size: many
D gene: -
J gene: TRBJ1-2
V gene: TRBV7-9
CDR3 protein: CASSLRDNYGYTF
CDR3 DNA: TGTGCCAGCAGTTTACGGGATAACTATGGCTACACCTTC

clone size: many
D gene: -
J gene: TRBJ2-5
V gene: TRBV20-1
CDR3 protein: CSARDGGGPPEDQYF
CDR3 DNA: TGCAGTGCTAGAGATGGGGGGGGGCCGCCGGAGGACCAGTACTTC

clone size: few
D gene: TRBD1
J gene: TRBJ2-5
V gene: TRBV9
CDR3 protein: CASSVGPGTEETQYF
CDR3 DNA: TGTGCCAGCAGCGTAGGACCCGGGACAGAAGAGACCCAGTACTTC